The source of this T cell receptor (beta chain) is a study of blood T cells in healthy people across ages. Primed by a sample-barcoded 5' primer and a J-beta primer mix, a second PCR proceeded for about 7 to 12 cycles. TCRdb re-derived calls from the 5' RACE reads in MiXCR, one entry per CDR3 protein. The sample includes about 930,000 distinct CDR3 sequences, under 35% of them seen just once. In this sample, this clonotype turned up many times. The length of the CDR3 is 15 residues. V gave up 1 base and J gave up 3 bases, with 11 bases separating them. Looked up from germline, CDR1 is SGHDT and CDR2 is YYEEEE. The same data also contributed to another study, on T cells of mothers and their children.

Sequencing input: blood. The clonotype comes from a woman aged 40 to 49 in good health. The gene calls are TRBV5-6 and TRBJ2-1; tentative D call: TRBD1 (5 bases). In nucleotides, the CDR3 is TGTGCCAGCAGCTTGTTCGACAGATTCTACAATGAGCAGTTCTTC. It is translated as CASSLFDRFYNEQFF.